The 7 T cell receptor beta chains given below trace back to one sample, sequenced in a study of glioma-infiltrating T cells. TCR alpha and beta CDR3 regions were amplified from RNA using iRepertoire nested multiplex PCR. TCRdb processed the multiplex PCR reads anew with MiXCR; each CDR3 protein has one entry. This table holds about 140,000 distinct CDR3 sequences, around 42% found once. The sample comprised glioma tissue, nonneoplastic brain tissue, or PBMCs (not recorded which). The receptors derive from a human donor with low-grade glioma or glioblastoma, undergoing nonglioma brain surgery, or in good health (not recorded which).

This chain uses TRBV6-6 with TRBJ2-4; TRBD1 matches 7 bases. V trimming: 0 bases; J trimming: 0 bases; junction bases outside the gene matches: 5. Germline assignment: CDR1 MNHNY and CDR2 SVGAGI (reference sequence). The CDR3 has 17 residues. CDR3 in DNA: TGTGCCAGCAGTTACTCACTGACAGGGTTAGCCAAAAACATTCAGTACTTC. As protein: CASSYSLTGLAKNIQYF.

A few counts support this clonotype. The V gene is TRBV7-9, the J gene TRBJ1-1, with D unclear. This CDR3 has 13 amino acids. V was trimmed by 2 bases and J by 1 base, leaving 5 bases between them. Germline V CDR1 and CDR2: SEHNR, FQNEAQ (reference sequence). CDR3 nucleotides: TGTGCCAGCAGCTTACTTCAGAACACTGAAGCTTTCTTT. Translated: CASSLLQNTEAFF.

This rearrangement joins TRBV6-1 to TRBJ2-3; possibly TRBD1 for D (6 bases). The ends were cut back, 6 bases at V and 5 bases at J, with 18 bases in the middle. The CDR3 runs 15 residues. Germline values: CDR1 MNHNS, CDR2 SASEGT. DNA for the CDR3: TGTGCCAGCAGGTCCGACAGGACGATTGGAGATACGCAGTATTTT. Translation gives CASRSDRTIGDTQYF.

A few counts support this clonotype. The chain has TRBV20-1 and TRBJ2-5; 9 bases match TRBD2. In germline, CDR1 is DFQATT, CDR2 SNEGSKA (reference sequence). CDR3 length equals 12 residues. Here the CDR3 DNA reads TGCAGAGTTAGCGGGGGCCAAGAGACCCAGTACTTC. Amino acids: CRVSGGQETQYF.

This clonotype was picked up a small number of times. This chain's CDR3 is CASSQGRNTEAFF. The CDR3 DNA follows: TGTGCCAGCTCGCAGGGACGGAACACTGAAGCTTTCTTT. The chain is built from TRBV18 and TRBJ1-1; the D gene is possibly TRBD1 (5 bases). V lost 6 bases and J 1 base, leaving 9 bases between the germline ends. Per the germline V gene, CDR1 is KGHSH and CDR2 is LQKENI. The CDR3 has 13 amino acids.

This clonotype is a singleton in its sample. The germline gene is not matched at one end of the junction; a read error may be the cause. The chain recombines TRBV6-1 with TRBJ2-1; tentatively, D is TRBD1 (5 bases). The CDR3 is 14 amino acids. Germline V gives CDR1 MNHNS, CDR2 SASEGT. CDR3 bases: TGCGCCAGCAGTGAGCAGGGCCCCTACAATGAGCAGTTCTTC. Residues: CASSEQGPYNEQFF.

The gene calls are TRBV28 and TRBJ2-5; TRBD2 matches at 12 bases. CDR3 length: 15 residues. Germline V CDR1 and CDR2: MDHEN, SYDVKM. Trimming cost V 5 bases and J 5 bases; bases outside gene matches: 6. The CDR3 here is CASSPYLAGGETQYF. DNA for the CDR3: TGTGCCAGCAGTCCGTACCTAGCGGGAGGGGAGACCCAGTACTTC.